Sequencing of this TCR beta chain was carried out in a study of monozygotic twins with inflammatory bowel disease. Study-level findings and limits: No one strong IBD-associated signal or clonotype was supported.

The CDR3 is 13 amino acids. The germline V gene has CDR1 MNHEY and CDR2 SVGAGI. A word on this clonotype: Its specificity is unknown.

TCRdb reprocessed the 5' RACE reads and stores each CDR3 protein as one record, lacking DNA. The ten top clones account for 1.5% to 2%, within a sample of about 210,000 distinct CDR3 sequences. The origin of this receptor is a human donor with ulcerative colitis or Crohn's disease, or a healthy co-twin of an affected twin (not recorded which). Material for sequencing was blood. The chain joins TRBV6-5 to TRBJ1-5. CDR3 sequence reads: CASKTSQNQPQHF.